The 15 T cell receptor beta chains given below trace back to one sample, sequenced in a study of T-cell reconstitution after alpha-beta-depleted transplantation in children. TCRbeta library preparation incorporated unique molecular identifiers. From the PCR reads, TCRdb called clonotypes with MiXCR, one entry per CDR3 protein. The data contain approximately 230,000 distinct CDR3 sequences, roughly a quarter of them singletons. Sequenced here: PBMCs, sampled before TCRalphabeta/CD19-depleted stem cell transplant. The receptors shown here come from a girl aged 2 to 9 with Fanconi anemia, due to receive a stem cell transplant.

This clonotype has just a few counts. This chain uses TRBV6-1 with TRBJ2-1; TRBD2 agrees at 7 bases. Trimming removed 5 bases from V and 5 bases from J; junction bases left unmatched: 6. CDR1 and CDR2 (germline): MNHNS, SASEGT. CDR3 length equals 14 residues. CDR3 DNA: TGTGCCAGCAGTATGACTAGCTTCGACAATGAGCAGTTCTTC. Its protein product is CASSMTSFDNEQFF.

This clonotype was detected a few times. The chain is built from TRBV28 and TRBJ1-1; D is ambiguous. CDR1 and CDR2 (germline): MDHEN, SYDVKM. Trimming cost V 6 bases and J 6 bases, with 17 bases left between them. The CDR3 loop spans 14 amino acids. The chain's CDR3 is CASRAPKGSPEAFF. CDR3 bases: TGTGCCAGCAGGGCACCAAAAGGGAGCCCTGAAGCTTTCTTT.

CDR3: CSVVFAAVGETQYF. The CDR3 region has the DNA TGCAGCGTTGTATTTGCAGCAGTGGGGGAGACCCAGTACTTC. The genes are TRBV29-1 and TRBJ2-5; D call uncertain. The V gene lost 4 bases and the J gene lost 5 bases, with 17 bases spanning the gap. CDR1 and CDR2 (germline): SQVTM, ANQGSEA. The CDR3 is made up of 14 amino acids.

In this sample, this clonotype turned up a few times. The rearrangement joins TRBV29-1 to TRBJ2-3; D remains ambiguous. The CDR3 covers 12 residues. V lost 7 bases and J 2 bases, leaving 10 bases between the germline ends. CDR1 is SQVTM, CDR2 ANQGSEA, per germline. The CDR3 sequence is CSAEVLTDTQYF. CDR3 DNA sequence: TGCAGCGCTGAGGTCCTCACAGATACGCAGTATTTT.

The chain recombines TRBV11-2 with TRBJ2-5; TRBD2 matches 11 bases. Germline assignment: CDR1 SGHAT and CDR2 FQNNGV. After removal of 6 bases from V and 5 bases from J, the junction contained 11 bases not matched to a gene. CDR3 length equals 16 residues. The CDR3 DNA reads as TGTGCCAGCAGTTGGACTAGCGGGTTTAATGGGGAGACCCAGTACTTC. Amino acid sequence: CASSWTSGFNGETQYF.

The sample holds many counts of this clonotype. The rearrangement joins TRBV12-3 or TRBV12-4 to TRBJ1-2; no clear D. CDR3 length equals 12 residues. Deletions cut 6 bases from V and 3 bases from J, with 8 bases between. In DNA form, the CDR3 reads TGTGCCAGCAGCCCTGCCTACTATGGCTACACCTTC. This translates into CASSPAYYGYTF.

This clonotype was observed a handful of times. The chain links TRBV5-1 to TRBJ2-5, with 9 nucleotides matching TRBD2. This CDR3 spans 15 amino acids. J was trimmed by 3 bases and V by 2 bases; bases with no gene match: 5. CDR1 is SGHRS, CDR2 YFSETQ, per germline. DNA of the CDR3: TGCGCCAGCAGCTTAATAGCGGGAGACGAAGAGACCCAGTACTTC. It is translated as CASSLIAGDEETQYF.

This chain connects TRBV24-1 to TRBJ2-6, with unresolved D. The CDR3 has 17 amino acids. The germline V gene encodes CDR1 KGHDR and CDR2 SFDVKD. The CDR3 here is CAASDSPSPLGANVLTF. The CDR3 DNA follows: TGTGCGGCCAGTGATTCCCCATCCCCTCTAGGGGCCAACGTCCTGACTTTC.

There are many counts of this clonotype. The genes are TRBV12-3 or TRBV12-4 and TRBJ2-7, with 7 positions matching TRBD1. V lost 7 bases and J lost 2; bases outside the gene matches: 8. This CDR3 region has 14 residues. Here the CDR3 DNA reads TGTGCCAGCACCAACGGACAGGAGGCCTACGAGCAGTACTTC. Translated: CASTNGQEAYEQYF.

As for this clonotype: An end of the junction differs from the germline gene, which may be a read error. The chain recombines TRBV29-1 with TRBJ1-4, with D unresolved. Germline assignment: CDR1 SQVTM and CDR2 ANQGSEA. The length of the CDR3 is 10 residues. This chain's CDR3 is CSAHNGKLFF. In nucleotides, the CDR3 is TGCAGCGCACATAATGGAAAACTGTTTTTT.

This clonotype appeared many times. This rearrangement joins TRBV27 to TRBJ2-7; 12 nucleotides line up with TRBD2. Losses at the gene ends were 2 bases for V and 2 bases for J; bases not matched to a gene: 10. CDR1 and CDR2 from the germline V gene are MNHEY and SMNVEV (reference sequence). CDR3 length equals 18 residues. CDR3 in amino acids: CASSLRLAGGDLPYEQYF. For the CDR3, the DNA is TGTGCCAGCAGTTTACGGCTAGCGGGGGGGGACCTCCCCTACGAGCAGTACTTC.

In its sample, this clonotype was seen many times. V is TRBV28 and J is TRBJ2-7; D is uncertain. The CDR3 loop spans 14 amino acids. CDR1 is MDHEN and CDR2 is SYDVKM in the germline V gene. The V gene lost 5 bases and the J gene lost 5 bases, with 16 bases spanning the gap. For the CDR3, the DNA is TGTGCCAGCAGTCCCTACCCGCTTATGGACGAGCAGTACTTC. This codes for CASSPYPLMDEQYF.

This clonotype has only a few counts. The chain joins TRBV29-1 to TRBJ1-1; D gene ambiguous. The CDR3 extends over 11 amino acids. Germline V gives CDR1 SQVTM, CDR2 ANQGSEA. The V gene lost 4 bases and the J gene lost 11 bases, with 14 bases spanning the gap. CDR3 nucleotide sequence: TGCAGCGTTGTCTTCATGGGCGGCGCTTTCTTT. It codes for CSVVFMGGAFF.

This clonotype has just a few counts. CDR3 coding DNA: TGTGCCAGCAGCAGCGGGGCCACCTACGAGCAGTACTTC. Protein sequence: CASSSGATYEQYF. The chain is built from TRBV7-2 and TRBJ2-7, with 7 bases aligning to TRBD2. Losses at the gene ends were 5 bases for V and 2 bases for J; bases not matched to a gene: 3. This CDR3 comprises 13 residues. Germline V CDR1 and CDR2: SGHTA, FQGNSA.

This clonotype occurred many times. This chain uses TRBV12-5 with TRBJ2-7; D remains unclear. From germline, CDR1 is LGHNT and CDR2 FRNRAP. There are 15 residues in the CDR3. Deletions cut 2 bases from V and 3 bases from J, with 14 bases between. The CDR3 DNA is TGTGCTAGTGGTTTGCCTTCCATGTTCCTCTACGAGCAGTACTTC. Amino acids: CASGLPSMFLYEQYF. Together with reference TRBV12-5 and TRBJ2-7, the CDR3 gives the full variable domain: DARVTQTPRHKVTEMGQEVTMRCQPILGHNTVFWYRQTMMQGLELLAYFRNRAPLDDSGMPKDRFSAEMPDATLATLKIQPSEPRDSAVYFCASGLPSMFLYEQYFGPGTRLTVT.